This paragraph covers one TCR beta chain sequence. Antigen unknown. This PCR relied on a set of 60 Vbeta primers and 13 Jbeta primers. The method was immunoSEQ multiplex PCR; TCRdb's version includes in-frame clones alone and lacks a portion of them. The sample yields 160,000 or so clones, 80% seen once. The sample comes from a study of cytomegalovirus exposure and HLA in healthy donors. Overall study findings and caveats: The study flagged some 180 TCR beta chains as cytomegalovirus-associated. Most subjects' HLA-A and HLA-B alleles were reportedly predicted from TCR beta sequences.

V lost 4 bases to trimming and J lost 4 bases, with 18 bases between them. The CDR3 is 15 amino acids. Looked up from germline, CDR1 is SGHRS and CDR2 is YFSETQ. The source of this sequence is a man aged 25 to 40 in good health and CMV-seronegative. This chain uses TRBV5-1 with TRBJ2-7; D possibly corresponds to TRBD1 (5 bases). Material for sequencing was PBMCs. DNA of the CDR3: TGCGCCAGCAGCACCCTGATTGGGCAGGGATACGAGCAGTACTTC. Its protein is CASSTLIGQGYEQYF.